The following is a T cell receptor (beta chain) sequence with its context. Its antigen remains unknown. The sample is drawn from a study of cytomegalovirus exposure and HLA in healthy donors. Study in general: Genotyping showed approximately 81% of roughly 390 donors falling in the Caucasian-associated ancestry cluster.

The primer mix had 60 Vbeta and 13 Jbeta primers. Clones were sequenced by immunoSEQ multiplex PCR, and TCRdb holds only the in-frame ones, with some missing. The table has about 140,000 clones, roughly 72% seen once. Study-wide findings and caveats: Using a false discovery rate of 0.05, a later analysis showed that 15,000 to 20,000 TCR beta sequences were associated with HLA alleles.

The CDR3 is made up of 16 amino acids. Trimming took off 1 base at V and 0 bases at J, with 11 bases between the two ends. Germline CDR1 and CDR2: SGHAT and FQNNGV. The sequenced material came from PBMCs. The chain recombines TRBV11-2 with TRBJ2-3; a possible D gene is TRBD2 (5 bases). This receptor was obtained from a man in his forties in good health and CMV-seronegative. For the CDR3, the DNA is TGTGCCAGCAGCTTAGGGGCTAGCAGGAGCACAGATACGCAGTATTTT. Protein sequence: CASSLGASRSTDTQYF.